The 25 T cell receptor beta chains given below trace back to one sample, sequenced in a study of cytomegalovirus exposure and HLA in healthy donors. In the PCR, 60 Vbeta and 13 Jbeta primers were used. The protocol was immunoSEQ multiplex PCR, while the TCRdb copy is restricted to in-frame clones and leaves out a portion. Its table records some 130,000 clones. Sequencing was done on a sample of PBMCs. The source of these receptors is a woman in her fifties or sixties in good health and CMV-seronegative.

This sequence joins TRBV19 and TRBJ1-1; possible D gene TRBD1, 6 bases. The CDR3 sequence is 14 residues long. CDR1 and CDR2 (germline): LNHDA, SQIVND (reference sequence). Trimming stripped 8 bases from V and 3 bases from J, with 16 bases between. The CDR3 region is CASVHGGLDTEAFF. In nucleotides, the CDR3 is TGTGCCAGTGTTCACGGGGGGCTTGACACTGAAGCTTTCTTT.

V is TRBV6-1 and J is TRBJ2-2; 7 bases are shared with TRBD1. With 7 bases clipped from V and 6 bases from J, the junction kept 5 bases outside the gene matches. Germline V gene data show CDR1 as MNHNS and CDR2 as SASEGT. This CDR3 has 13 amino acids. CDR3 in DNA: TGTGCCAGCACTATGACAGGGCCCGGGGAGCTGTTTTTT. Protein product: CASTMTGPGELFF.

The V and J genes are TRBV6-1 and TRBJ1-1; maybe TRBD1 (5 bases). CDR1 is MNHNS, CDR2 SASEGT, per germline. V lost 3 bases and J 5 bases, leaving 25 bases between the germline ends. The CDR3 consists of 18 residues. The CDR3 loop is CASSERATLGGVGTEAFF. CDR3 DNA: TGTGCCAGCAGTGAGAGAGCAACTCTGGGGGGGGTAGGAACTGAAGCTTTCTTT.

The chain's CDR3 is CASTKSGQGFYGYTF. The DNA for the CDR3 is TGTGCCAGTACCAAATCGGGACAGGGATTCTATGGCTACACCTTC. This chain uses TRBV19 with TRBJ1-2; 9 bases are shared with TRBD1. The V and J ends lost 7 bases and 4 bases, in that order; junction bases with no gene match: 10. The CDR3 spans 15 residues. Per germline, CDR1 LNHDA and CDR2 SQIVND (reference sequence).

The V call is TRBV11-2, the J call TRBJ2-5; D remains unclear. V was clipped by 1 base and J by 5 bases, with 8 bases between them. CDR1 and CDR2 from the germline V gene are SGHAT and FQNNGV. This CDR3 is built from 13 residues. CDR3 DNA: TGTGCCAGCAGCTTAGCGGAGAGGGAGACCCAGTACTTC. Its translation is CASSLAERETQYF.

CDR3 in amino acids: CASSTFAGGLNEQFF. CDR3 nucleotide sequence: TGTGCCAGCAGTACCTTTGCGGGGGGGCTTAATGAGCAGTTCTTC. This chain uses TRBV6-5 with TRBJ2-1, with 9 bases matching TRBD2. Trimming removed 5 bases from V and 7 bases from J; junction bases left unmatched: 9. This CDR3 comprises 15 residues. Germline assignment: CDR1 MNHEY and CDR2 SVGAGI.

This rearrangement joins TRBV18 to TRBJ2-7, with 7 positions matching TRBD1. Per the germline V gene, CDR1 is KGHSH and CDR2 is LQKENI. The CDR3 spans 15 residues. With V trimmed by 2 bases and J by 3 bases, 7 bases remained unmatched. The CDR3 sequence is CASSPATGQLYEQYF. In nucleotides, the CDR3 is TGTGCCAGCTCACCAGCTACGGGACAGCTCTACGAGCAGTACTTC.

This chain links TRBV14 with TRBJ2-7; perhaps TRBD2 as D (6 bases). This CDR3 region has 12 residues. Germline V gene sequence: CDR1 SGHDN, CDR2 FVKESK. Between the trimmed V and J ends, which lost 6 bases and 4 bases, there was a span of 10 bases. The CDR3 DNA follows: TGTGCCAGCAGTAGGCGGGGTTACGAGCAGTACTTC. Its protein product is CASSRRGYEQYF.

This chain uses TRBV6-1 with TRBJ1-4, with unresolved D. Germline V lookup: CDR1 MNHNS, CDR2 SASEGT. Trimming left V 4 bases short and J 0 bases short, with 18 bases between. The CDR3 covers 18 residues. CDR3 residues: CASSGRPRAFATNEKLFF. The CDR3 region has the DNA TGTGCCAGCAGTGGGAGACCAAGAGCCTTTGCAACTAATGAAAAACTGTTTTTT.

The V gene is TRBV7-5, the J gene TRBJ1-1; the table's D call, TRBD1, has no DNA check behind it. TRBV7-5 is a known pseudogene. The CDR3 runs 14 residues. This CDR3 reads CARSATGSNTEAFF. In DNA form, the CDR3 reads TGTGCCAGAAGCGCGACAGGGTCGAACACTGAAGCTTTCTTT.

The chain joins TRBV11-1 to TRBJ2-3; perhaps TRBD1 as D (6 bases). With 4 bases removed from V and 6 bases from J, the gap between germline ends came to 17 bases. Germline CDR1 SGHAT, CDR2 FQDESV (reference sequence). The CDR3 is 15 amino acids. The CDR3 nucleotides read TGTGCCAGCAGCTATGTGGGGGCAGACACCGATACGCAGTATTTT. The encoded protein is CASSYVGADTDTQYF.

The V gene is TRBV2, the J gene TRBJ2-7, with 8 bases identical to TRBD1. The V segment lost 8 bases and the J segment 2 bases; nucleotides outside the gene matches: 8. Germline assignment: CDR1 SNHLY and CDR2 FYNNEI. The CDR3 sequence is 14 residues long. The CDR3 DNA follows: TGTGCCAGCCTCCGGGGGACAGGCCCCTACGAGCAGTACTTC. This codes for CASLRGTGPYEQYF.

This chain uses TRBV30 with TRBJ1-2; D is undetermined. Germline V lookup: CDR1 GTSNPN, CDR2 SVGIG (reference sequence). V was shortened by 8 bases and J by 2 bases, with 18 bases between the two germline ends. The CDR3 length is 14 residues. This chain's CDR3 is CARYVLSPNYGYTF. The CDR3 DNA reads TGTGCCCGTTACGTTTTGAGCCCCAACTATGGCTACACCTTC.

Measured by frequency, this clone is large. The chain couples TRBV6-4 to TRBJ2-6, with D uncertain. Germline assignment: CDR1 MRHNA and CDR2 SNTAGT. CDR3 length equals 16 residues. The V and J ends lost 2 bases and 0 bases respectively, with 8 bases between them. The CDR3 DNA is TGTGCCAGCAGTGACGGCATCAGCTCTGGGGCCAACGTCCTGACTTTC. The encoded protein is CASSDGISSGANVLTF.

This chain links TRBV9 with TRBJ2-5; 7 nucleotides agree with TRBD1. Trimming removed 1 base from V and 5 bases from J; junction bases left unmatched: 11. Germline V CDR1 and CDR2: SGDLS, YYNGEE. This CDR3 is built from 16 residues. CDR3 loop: CASSVNPTGSGETQYF. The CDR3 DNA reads TGTGCCAGCAGCGTAAATCCGACAGGGTCGGGGGAGACCCAGTACTTC.

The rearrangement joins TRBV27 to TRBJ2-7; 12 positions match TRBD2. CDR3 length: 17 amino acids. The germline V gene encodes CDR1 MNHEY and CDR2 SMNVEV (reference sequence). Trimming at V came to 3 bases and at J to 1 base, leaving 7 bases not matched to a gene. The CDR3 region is CASSFPTSGSLSYEQYF. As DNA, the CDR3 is TGTGCCAGCAGTTTTCCGACTAGCGGGAGTTTGTCCTACGAGCAGTACTTC.

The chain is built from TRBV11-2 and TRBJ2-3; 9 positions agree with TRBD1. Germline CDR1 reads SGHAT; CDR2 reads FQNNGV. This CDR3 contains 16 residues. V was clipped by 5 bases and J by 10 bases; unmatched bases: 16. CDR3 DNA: TGTGCCAGCAGCCGAATACAGGGGGCGCTATGGAATGCGCAGTATTTT. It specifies CASSRIQGALWNAQYF.

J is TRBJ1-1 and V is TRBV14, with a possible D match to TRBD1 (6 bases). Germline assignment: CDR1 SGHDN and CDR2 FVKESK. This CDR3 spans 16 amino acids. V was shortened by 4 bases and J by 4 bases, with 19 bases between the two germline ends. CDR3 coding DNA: TGTGCCAGCAGCCGGTCTAGGGGGTGGGGGAGCACTGAAGCTTTCTTT. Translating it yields CASSRSRGWGSTEAFF. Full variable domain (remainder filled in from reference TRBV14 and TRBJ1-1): EAGVTQFPSHSVIEKGQTVTLRCDPISGHDNLYWYRRVMGKEIKFLLHFVKESKQDESGMPNNRFLAERTGGTYSTLKVQPAELEDSGVYFCASSRSRGWGSTEAFFGQGTRLTVV.

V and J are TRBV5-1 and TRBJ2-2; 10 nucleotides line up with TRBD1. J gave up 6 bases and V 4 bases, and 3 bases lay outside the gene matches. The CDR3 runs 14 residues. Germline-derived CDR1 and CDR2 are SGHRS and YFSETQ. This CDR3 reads CASSTTGGPGELFF. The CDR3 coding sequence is TGCGCCAGCAGCACGACAGGGGGCCCCGGGGAGCTGTTTTTT.

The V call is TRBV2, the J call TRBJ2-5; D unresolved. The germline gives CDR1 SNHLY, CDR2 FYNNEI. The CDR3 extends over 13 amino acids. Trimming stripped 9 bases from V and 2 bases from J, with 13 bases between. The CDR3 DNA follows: TGTGCCAGGAGCCGGGTTACACAAGAGACCCAGTACTTC. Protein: CARSRVTQETQYF.

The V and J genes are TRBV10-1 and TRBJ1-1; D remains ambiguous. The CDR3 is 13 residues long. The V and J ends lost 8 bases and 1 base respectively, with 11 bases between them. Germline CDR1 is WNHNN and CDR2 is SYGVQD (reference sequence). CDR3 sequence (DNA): TGCGCCAGCCGAACAGATGAGAACACTGAAGCTTTCTTT. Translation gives CASRTDENTEAFF.

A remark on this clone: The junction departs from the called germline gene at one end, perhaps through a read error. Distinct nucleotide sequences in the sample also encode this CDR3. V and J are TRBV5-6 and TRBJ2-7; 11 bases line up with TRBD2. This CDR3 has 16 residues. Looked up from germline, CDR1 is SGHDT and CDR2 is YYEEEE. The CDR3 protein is CASSSLLAGGTYEQYF. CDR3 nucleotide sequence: TGTGCTAGCAGCTCGCTTCTAGCGGGAGGTACCTACGAGCAGTACTTC.

This CDR3 reads CASSPRRAGTKMYPIYEQYF. The DNA for the CDR3 is TGTGCCAGCAGCCCCCGGAGGGCGGGGACTAAGATGTATCCTATCTACGAGCAGTACTTC. The chain recombines TRBV7-8 with TRBJ2-7; 7 nucleotides line up with TRBD2. The ends lost 5 bases at V and 3 bases at J; junction bases unmatched: 25. The CDR3 consists of 20 residues. The V gene's germline CDR1 is SGHVS and CDR2 FQNEAQ.

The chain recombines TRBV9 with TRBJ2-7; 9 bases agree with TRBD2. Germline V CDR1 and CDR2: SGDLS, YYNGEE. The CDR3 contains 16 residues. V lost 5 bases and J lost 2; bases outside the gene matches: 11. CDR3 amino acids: CASSSSGISIAYEQYF. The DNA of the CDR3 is TGTGCCAGCAGTTCTAGCGGGATTTCTATAGCCTACGAGCAGTACTTC.

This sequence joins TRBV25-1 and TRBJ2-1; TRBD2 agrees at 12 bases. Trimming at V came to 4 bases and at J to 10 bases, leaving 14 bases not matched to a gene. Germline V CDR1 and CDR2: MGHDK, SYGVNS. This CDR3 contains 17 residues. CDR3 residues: CASSAPWGASGRGEQFF. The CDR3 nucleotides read TGTGCCAGCAGTGCCCCATGGGGGGCTAGCGGGAGGGGCGAGCAGTTCTTC.